This T cell receptor beta chain is drawn from a study of blood T cell repertoires in COVID-19. The V gene end was trimmed by 1 base and the J gene end by 6 bases; junction bases not matched to a gene: 8. This CDR3 region has 17 residues. The V gene's germline CDR1 is LGHDT and CDR2 YNNKEL (reference sequence). The assay was immunoSEQ multiplex PCR, and TCRdb's table has in-frame clones only and misses some. The sample lists roughly 53,000 clones, more than 75% occurring once. This clonotype was sampled from an elderly woman with COVID-19, enrolled during active disease. This sequence joins TRBV3-1 (or the pseudogene TRBV3-2) and TRBJ1-6; 8 bases are a match to TRBD1. The sample consisted of peripheral blood. The CDR3 loop reads CASSQVRATGGNSPLHF. In DNA, the CDR3 is TGTGCCAGCAGCCAAGTAAGGGCTACAGGGGGTAATTCACCCCTCCACTTT.